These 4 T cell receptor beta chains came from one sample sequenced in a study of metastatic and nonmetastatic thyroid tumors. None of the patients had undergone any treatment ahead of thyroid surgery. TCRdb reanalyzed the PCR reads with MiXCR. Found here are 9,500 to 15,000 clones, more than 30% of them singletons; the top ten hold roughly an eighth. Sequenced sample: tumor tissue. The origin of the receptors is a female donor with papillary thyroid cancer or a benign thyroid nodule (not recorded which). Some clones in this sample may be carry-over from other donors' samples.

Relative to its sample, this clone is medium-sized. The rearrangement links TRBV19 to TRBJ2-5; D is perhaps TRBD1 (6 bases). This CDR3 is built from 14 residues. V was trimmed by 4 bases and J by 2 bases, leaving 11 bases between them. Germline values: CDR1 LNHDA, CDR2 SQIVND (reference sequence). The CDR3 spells CASSKDRGQETQYF. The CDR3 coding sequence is TGTGCCAGTAGTAAGGACAGAGGACAAGAGACCCAGTACTTC.

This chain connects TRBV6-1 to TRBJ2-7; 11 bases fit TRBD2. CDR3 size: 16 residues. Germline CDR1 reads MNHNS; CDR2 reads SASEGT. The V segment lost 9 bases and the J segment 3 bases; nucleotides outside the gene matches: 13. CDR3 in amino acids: CASNYNEGTSGYEQYF. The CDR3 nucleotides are TGTGCCAGTAATTATAACGAGGGGACTAGCGGCTACGAGCAGTACTTC.

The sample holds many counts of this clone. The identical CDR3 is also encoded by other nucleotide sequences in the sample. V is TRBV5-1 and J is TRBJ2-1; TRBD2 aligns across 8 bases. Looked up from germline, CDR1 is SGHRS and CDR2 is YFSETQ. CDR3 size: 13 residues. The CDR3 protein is CASSGDAYNEQFF. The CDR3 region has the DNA TGCGCTAGTAGCGGGGACGCTTACAATGAGCAGTTCTTC.

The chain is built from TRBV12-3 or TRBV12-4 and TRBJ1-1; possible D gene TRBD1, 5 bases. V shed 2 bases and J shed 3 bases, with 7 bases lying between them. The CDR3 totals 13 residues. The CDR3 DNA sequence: TGTGCCAGCAGTTTAATGACAGACACTGAAGCTTTCTTT. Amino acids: CASSLMTDTEAFF.